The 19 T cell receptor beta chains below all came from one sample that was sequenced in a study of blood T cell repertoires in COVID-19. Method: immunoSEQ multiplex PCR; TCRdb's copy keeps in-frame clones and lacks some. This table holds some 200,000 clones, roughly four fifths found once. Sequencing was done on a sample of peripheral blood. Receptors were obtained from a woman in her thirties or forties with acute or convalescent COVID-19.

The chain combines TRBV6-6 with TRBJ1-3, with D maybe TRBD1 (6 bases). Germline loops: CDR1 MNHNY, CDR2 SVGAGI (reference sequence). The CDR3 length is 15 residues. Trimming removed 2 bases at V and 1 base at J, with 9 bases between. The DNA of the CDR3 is TGTGCCAGCAGTTACCCAACAGGGTCTGGAAACACCATATATTTT. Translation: CASSYPTGSGNTIYF.

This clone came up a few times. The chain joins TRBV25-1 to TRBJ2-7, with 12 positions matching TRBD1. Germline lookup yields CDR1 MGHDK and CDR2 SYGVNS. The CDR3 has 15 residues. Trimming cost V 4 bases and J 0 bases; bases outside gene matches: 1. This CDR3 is CASSGGQGASYEQYF. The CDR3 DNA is TGTGCCAGCAGTGGGGGACAGGGGGCCTCCTACGAGCAGTACTTC.

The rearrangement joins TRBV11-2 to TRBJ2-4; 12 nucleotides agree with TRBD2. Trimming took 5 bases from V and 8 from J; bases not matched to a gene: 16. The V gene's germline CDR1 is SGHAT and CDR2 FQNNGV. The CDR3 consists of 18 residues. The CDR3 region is CASSTRLAGEAKGDIQYF. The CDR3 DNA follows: TGTGCCAGCAGCACGCGACTAGCGGGAGAGGCGAAAGGGGACATTCAGTACTTC.

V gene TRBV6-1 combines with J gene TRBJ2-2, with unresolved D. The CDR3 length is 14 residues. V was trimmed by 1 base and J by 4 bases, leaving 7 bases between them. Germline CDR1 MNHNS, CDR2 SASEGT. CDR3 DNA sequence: TGTGCCAGCAGTGAAGGCAGGTTCACCGGGGAGCTGTTTTTT. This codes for CASSEGRFTGELFF.

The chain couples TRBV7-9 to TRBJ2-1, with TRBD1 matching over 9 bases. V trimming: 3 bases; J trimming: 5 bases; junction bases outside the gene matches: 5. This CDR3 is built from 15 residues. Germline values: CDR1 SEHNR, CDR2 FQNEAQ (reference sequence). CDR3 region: CASSLRGQGDNEQFF. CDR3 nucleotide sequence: TGTGCCAGCAGCTTGAGGGGACAGGGTGACAATGAGCAGTTCTTC.

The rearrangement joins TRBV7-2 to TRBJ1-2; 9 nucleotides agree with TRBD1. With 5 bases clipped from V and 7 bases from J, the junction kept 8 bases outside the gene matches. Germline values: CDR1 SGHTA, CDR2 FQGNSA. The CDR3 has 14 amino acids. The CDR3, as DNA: TGTGCCAGCAGCCCGTCTACAGGGGGCGGTGGCTACACCTTC. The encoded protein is CASSPSTGGGGYTF.

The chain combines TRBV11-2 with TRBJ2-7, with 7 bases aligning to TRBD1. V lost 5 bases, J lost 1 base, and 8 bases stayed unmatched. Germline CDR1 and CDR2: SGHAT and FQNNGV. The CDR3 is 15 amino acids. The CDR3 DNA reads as TGTGCCAGCAGCCTAAGACAGGGCTCTTCCTACGAGCAGTACTTC. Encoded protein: CASSLRQGSSYEQYF.

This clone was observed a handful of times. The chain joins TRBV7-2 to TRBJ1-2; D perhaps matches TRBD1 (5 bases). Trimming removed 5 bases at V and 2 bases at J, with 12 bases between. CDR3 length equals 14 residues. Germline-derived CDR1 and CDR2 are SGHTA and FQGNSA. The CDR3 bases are TGTGCCAGCAGCGCCCGGGGGGGGAACTATGGCTACACCTTC. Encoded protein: CASSARGGNYGYTF. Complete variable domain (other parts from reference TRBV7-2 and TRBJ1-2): GAGVSQSPSNKVTEKGKDVELRCDPISGHTALYWYRQSLGQGLEFLIYFQGNSAPDKSGLPSDRFSAERTGGSVSTLTIQRTQQEDSAVYLCASSARGGNYGYTFGSGTRLTVV.

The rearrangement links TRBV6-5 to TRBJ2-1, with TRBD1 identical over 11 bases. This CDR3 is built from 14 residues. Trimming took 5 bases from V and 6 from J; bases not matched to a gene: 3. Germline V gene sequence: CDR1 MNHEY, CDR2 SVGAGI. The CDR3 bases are TGTGCCAGCAGTCTAGGGACAGGGGGCAATGAGCAGTTCTTC. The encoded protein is CASSLGTGGNEQFF.

The CDR3 nucleotides read TGTGCCAGCAGTTACCTCGCGCGGGGCGACACCGGGGAGCTGTTTTTT. This encodes CASSYLARGDTGELFF. The rearrangement uses TRBV6-5 and TRBJ2-2, with D perhaps TRBD2 (6 bases). Germline CDR1 and CDR2: MNHEY and SVGAGI. The germline V and J ends were trimmed by 2 bases and 3 bases, with 13 bases remaining between them. This CDR3 has 16 residues.

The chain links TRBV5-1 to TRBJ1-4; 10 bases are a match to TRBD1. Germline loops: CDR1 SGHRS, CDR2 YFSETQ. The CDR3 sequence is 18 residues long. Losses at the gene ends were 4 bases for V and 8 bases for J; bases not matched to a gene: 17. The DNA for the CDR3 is TGCGCCAGCAGCCAGAGAGCCGGGACAGGGGCCCCTGGGGAAAAACTGTTTTTT. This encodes CASSQRAGTGAPGEKLFF.

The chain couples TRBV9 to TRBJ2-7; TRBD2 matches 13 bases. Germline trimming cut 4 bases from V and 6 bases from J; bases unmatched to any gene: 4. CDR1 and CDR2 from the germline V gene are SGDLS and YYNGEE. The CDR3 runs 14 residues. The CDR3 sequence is CASSPRLAGGEQYF. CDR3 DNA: TGTGCCAGCAGCCCCCGACTAGCGGGAGGCGAGCAGTACTTC. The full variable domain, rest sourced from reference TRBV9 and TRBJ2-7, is DSGVTQTPKHLITATGQRVTLRCSPRSGDLSVYWYQQSLDQGLQFLIQYYNGEERAKGNILERFSAQQFPDLHSELNLSSLELGDSALYFCASSPRLAGGEQYFGPGTRLTVT.

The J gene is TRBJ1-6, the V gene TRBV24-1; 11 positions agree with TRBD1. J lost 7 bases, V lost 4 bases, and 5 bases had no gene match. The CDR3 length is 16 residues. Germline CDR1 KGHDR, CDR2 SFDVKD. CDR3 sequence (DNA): TGTGCCACCAGTGAGGGGACAGGGGGAAGAAATTCACCCCTCCACTTT. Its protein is CATSEGTGGRNSPLHF.

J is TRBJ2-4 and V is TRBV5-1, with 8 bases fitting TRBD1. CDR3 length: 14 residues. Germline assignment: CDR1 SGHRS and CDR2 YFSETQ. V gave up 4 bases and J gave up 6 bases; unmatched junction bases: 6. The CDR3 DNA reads TGCGCCAGCAGCCTCACCCAGGGGGCAAACATTCAGTACTTC. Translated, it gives CASSLTQGANIQYF.

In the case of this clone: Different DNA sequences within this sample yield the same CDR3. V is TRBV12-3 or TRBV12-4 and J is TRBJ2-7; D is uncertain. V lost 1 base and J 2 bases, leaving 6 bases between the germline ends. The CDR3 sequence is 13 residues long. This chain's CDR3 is CASSLGTTYEQYF. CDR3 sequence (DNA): TGTGCCAGCAGTTTAGGAACAACCTACGAGCAGTACTTC.

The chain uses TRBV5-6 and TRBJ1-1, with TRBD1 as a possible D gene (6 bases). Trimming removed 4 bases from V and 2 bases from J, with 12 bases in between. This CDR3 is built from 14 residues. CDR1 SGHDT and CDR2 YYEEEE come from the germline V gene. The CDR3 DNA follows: TGTGCCAGCAGCATCAGGACAGTCAACACTGAAGCTTTCTTT. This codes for CASSIRTVNTEAFF.

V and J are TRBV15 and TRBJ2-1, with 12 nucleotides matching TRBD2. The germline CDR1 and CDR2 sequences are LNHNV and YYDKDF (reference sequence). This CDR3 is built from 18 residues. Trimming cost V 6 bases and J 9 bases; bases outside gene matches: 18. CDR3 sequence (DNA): TGTGCCACCAGGAAGGACAGGGAACTAGCGGGAGGTTTAGGTGAGCAGTTCTTC. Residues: CATRKDRELAGGLGEQFF.

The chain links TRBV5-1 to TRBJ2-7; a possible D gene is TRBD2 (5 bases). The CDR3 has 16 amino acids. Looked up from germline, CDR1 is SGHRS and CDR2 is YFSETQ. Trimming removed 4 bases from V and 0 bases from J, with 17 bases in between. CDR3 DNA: TGCGCCAGCAGCCCGGAGGTGGGTTCGAGCTCCTACGAGCAGTACTTC. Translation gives CASSPEVGSSSYEQYF.

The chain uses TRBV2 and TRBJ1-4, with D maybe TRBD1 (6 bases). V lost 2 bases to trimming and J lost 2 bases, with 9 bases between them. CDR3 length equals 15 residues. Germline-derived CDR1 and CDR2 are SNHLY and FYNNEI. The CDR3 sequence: CASSEMDSTNEKLFF. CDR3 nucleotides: TGTGCCAGCAGTGAAATGGACAGCACTAATGAAAAACTGTTTTTT.